Each of the 16 T cell receptor beta chains below was sequenced from the same sample in a study of response to subunit inactivated influenza vaccine. TCRdb ran MiXCR on the RT-PCR reads and lists one entry per CDR3 protein. Of under 200,000 distinct CDR3 sequences detected, 11% appear once; the ten largest clones hold around an eighth. The sample was non-naive T cells sorted from PBMCs, taken roughly 6 weeks after vaccination. These receptors were obtained from a man aged 45-60 years who received an inactivated influenza vaccine.

This clonotype was observed a few times. The chain couples TRBV20-1 to TRBJ2-5; D is ambiguous. The V end lost 0 bases, the J end lost 2 bases, and 7 bases lay between the germline ends. CDR3 size: 13 residues. Germline V lookup: CDR1 DFQATT, CDR2 SNEGSKA (reference sequence). CDR3: CSARDHQQETQYF. In DNA form, the CDR3 reads TGCAGTGCTAGAGATCACCAACAAGAGACCCAGTACTTC.

This clonotype was found a few times. The V call is TRBV10-3, the J call TRBJ2-1; 7 bases map to TRBD2. Trimming at V came to 0 bases and at J to 13 bases, leaving 3 bases not matched to a gene. The CDR3 length is 12 residues. Germline-derived CDR1 and CDR2 are ENHRY and SYGVKD. The CDR3 sequence: CAISESREGQFF. The CDR3 nucleotides are TGTGCCATCAGTGAGTCGAGGGAGGGACAGTTCTTC.

The chain employs TRBV20-1 and TRBJ2-2, with 13 nucleotides matching TRBD2. This CDR3 spans 16 amino acids. Trimming at V came to 3 bases and at J to 0 bases, leaving 1 base not matched to a gene. Germline assignment: CDR1 DFQATT and CDR2 SNEGSKA (reference sequence). This CDR3 is CSARGLAGPNTGELFF. The CDR3, as DNA: TGCAGTGCTAGGGGACTAGCGGGGCCGAACACCGGGGAGCTGTTTTTT.

This clonotype has just a few counts. The chain recombines TRBV4-2 with TRBJ1-1; D is perhaps TRBD1 (6 bases). The CDR3 runs to 16 residues. Germline-derived CDR1 and CDR2 are LGHNA and YNFKEQ. Between the trimmed V and J ends, which lost 4 bases and 1 base, there was a span of 16 bases. The CDR3 bases are TGTGCCAGCAGCCGACACCTCAGGGGTGGGAACACTGAAGCTTTCTTT. Its translation is CASSRHLRGGNTEAFF.

This clonotype occurred a few times. The chain carries TRBV7-2 and TRBJ2-1; 12 nucleotides match TRBD2. The CDR3 loop spans 15 amino acids. The J segment lost 6 bases and the V segment lost 5 bases, leaving 5 bases of the junction unmatched. CDR1 is SGHTA and CDR2 is FQGNSA in the germline V gene. In DNA, the CDR3 is TGTGCCAGCAGCACACAACTAGCGGGGGGCAATGAGCAGTTCTTC. Protein sequence: CASSTQLAGGNEQFF. The entire variable domain, with the rest obtained from reference TRBV7-2 and TRBJ2-1, is as follows: GAGVSQSPSNKVTEKGKDVELRCDPISGHTALYWYRQSLGQGLEFLIYFQGNSAPDKSGLPSDRFSAERTGGSVSTLTIQRTQQEDSAVYLCASSTQLAGGNEQFFGPGTRLTVL.

This clonotype was picked up many times. This rearrangement joins TRBV5-1 to TRBJ2-6; D remains unclear. Germline CDR1 reads SGHRS; CDR2 reads YFSETQ. The CDR3 consists of 16 residues. Deletions cut 1 base from V and 4 bases from J, with 12 bases between. In DNA form, the CDR3 reads TGCGCCAGCAGCTTGTGGGGTGACACCGGGGCCAACGTCCTGACTTTC. This encodes CASSLWGDTGANVLTF.

The sample holds many counts of this clonotype. V is TRBV6-2 or TRBV6-3 and J is TRBJ2-5, with TRBD1 identical over 7 bases. The CDR3 is 12 residues long. Trimming removed 5 bases from V and 4 bases from J; junction bases left unmatched: 1. Germline values: CDR1 MNHEY, CDR2 SVGEGT. Here the CDR3 reads CASSRQGETQYF. CDR3 nucleotide sequence: TGTGCCAGCAGTCGACAGGGAGAGACCCAGTACTTC.

The V and J genes are TRBV20-1 and TRBJ2-5; 9 nucleotides align to TRBD2. Per the germline V gene, CDR1 is DFQATT and CDR2 is SNEGSKA (reference sequence). CDR3 size: 14 residues. V shed 3 bases, J shed 4 bases, and the junction held 6 bases outside the gene matches. CDR3 bases: TGCAGTGCTAGGTTGGCTAGCGGGATAGAGACCCAGTACTTC. It yields the protein CSARLASGIETQYF.

This clonotype has ten or more counts. J is TRBJ2-4 and V is TRBV28; TRBD1 matches 7 bases. CDR3 size: 15 residues. The junction had 1 base not matched to a gene; V was cut back by 2 bases and J by 0 bases. The germline V gene encodes CDR1 MDHEN and CDR2 SYDVKM. The CDR3 protein is CASSLQGVAKNIQYF. CDR3 DNA: TGTGCCAGCAGTTTACAGGGGGTAGCCAAAAACATTCAGTACTTC.

This clonotype was found many times. The rearrangement links TRBV11-2 to TRBJ2-3, with D unresolved. This CDR3 contains 16 residues. Germline values: CDR1 SGHAT, CDR2 FQNNGV. The V gene lost 1 base and the J gene lost 2 bases, with 13 bases spanning the gap. The CDR3 coding sequence is TGTGCCAGCAGCTTAGTGTTTGGGCATCCCACAGATACGCAGTATTTT. Protein sequence: CASSLVFGHPTDTQYF.

This clonotype was seen at least ten times. The rearrangement uses TRBV7-2 and TRBJ2-1; possibly TRBD2 for D (5 bases). Between the trimmed V and J ends, which lost 5 bases and 10 bases, there was a span of 15 bases. This CDR3 has 13 residues. Germline-derived CDR1 and CDR2 are SGHTA and FQGNSA. CDR3 amino acids: CASSVSSRNEQFF. CDR3 DNA sequence: TGTGCCAGCAGCGTATCTAGCCGAAACGAGCAGTTCTTC. The whole variable domain, remainder taken from reference TRBV7-2 and TRBJ2-1, is GAGVSQSPSNKVTEKGKDVELRCDPISGHTALYWYRQSLGQGLEFLIYFQGNSAPDKSGLPSDRFSAERTGGSVSTLTIQRTQQEDSAVYLCASSVSSRNEQFFGPGTRLTVL.

This clonotype showed up just a few times. The CDR3 nucleotides read TGTGCCAGCAGCCTGGGCGGAGTTGTTGAGCAGTTCTTC. Translating gives CASSLGGVVEQFF. V and J are TRBV7-2 and TRBJ2-1; no definite D call. Per germline, CDR1 SGHTA and CDR2 FQGNSA. The length of the CDR3 is 13 residues. Deletions cut 5 bases from V and 9 bases from J, with 14 bases between.

This clonotype has just a few counts. The chain carries TRBV20-1 and TRBJ1-2; 7 bases agree with TRBD1. Per germline, CDR1 DFQATT and CDR2 SNEGSKA (reference sequence). V gave up 5 bases and J gave up 4 bases; unmatched junction bases: 16. This CDR3 has 16 residues. In nucleotides, the CDR3 is TGCAGTGCTCCACAAAGGGGAAGGGGGCGGGGCTATGGCTACACCTTC. Amino acids: CSAPQRGRGRGYGYTF.

This clonotype appeared a few times. The chain uses TRBV18 and TRBJ2-3, with D uncertain. V gave up 3 bases and J gave up 4 bases, with 11 bases separating them. The CDR3 has 14 residues. In germline, CDR1 is KGHSH, CDR2 LQKENI. This CDR3 reads CASSPGRAPDTQYF. Here the CDR3 DNA reads TGTGCCAGCTCACCGGGCAGAGCCCCAGATACGCAGTATTTT.

This clonotype was counted between two and nine times. V and J are TRBV6-5 and TRBJ1-4, with TRBD1 as a possible D gene (6 bases). Germline CDR1 MNHEY, CDR2 SVGAGI. The CDR3 loop spans 15 amino acids. Trimming left V 0 bases short and J 5 bases short, with 10 bases between. The CDR3, as DNA: TGTGCCAGCAGTTACTCGACAGGACGCAATGAAAAACTGTTTTTT. This codes for CASSYSTGRNEKLFF.

Many counts were recorded for this clonotype. V gene TRBV7-9 combines with J gene TRBJ1-2; TRBD1 is a possible D gene (5 bases). Trimming left V 1 base short and J 6 bases short, with 21 bases between. This CDR3 spans 17 amino acids. Germline V lookup: CDR1 SEHNR, CDR2 FQNEAQ (reference sequence). CDR3 sequence: CASSLVKTVGKFDGYTF. CDR3 DNA sequence: TGTGCCAGCAGCTTAGTTAAGACAGTAGGCAAATTCGATGGCTACACCTTC.